This T cell receptor beta chain was captured by sequencing in a study of T cell responses to AZD1222 COVID-19 vaccine. Measured with immunoSEQ multiplex PCR; TCRdb has only the in-frame clones, and not every one. The sample has 150,000 to 200,000 clones; approximately 88% are singletons. A remark on this clone: Its antigen remains unidentified.

Findings of the study overall: The peak T cell response came first, and repertoires were sampled only after it. Among vaccine-associated CD4 TCRs, coverage spanned spike, with dominance at 160-218 and 743-854. Donors were largely white British and mainly female; clonal diversity was possibly underestimated. Spike-specific TCR breadth and depth grew following two AZD1222 doses.

Germline V lookup: CDR1 MDHEN, CDR2 SYDVKM. The trim removed 3 bases at V and 2 bases at J, leaving 10 bases unmatched. The CDR3 length is 17 residues. The V call is TRBV28, the J call TRBJ1-2; 9 nucleotides match TRBD1. This clonotype originated in an adult in good health. Source: peripheral blood, taken on day 0 of AZD1222 vaccination. The CDR3 coding sequence is TGTGCCAGCAGTTTGGACGACAGGGGGAGGACGAACTATGGCTACACCTTC. It yields the protein CASSLDDRGRTNYGYTF.